The 15 T cell receptor beta chains below come from one sample, sequenced in a study of T cells after yellow fever vaccination. A single record per CDR3 protein comes from TCRdb applying MiXCR to the 5' RACE reads. The sample holds 610,000 or so distinct CDR3 sequences, about 12% seen once. Here the sequenced sample was PBMCs, taken on the day of the yellow fever booster vaccination. The receptors were gathered from a man aged 25 to 45 who received the YFV17D yellow fever vaccine.

This clonotype was recorded many times. The V call is TRBV4-2, the J call TRBJ1-6; perhaps TRBD1 as D (6 bases). Germline values: CDR1 LGHNA, CDR2 YNFKEQ. The CDR3 totals 14 residues. V lost 0 bases and J lost 12, with 12 bases in between. CDR3 sequence (DNA): TGTGCCAGCAGCCAAGAGAACAGGGCCGAACCCCTCCACTTT. Translating it yields CASSQENRAEPLHF.

The chain links TRBV9 to TRBJ2-2, with TRBD1 matching 7 bases. Germline CDR1 and CDR2: SGDLS and YYNGEE. The CDR3 sequence is 18 residues long. V dropped 3 bases and J dropped 0; count of bases not matched to a gene: 11. The DNA for the CDR3 is TGTGCCAGCAGCGAGGAGGTTCGGACAGGCGCGAACACCGGGGAGCTGTTTTTT. This codes for CASSEEVRTGANTGELFF.

This clonotype was observed a few times. The V and J genes are TRBV27 and TRBJ2-2, with TRBD1 identical over 8 bases. Germline V lookup: CDR1 MNHEY, CDR2 SMNVEV (reference sequence). Trimming took 3 bases from V and 1 from J; bases not matched to a gene: 7. The CDR3 contains 17 residues. The CDR3 nucleotides are TGTGCCAGCAGTTTTGCACCGGGACAGGTGAACACCGGGGAGCTGTTTTTT. Residues: CASSFAPGQVNTGELFF.

The V call is TRBV5-1, the J call TRBJ2-5, with a possible D match to TRBD2 (5 bases). CDR3 length: 14 amino acids. The germline gives CDR1 SGHRS, CDR2 YFSETQ. Trimming stripped 2 bases from V and 2 bases from J, with 10 bases between. The CDR3, as DNA: TGCGCCAGCAGCTTCGGAGGTCAGCAAGAGACCCAGTACTTC. This encodes CASSFGGQQETQYF.

Comment on this clonotype: A read error may be the cause here, since a much bigger clone is one base away. The rearrangement links TRBV29-1 to TRBJ2-1; either TRBD1 or TRBD2 may fit D (5 bases each). Germline CDR1 SQVTM, CDR2 ANQGSEA. This CDR3 comprises 13 residues. The ends were cut back, 0 bases at V and 8 bases at J, with 11 bases in the middle. The CDR3 region is CSVEEYGTDEQFF. The DNA of the CDR3 is TGCAGCGTTGAAGAGTATGGGACCGATGAGCAGTTCTTC.

With regard to this clonotype: Compared with germline, one end of the junction differs, possibly owing to a read error. J is TRBJ2-5 and V is TRBV30; 8 bases map to TRBD2. The CDR3 consists of 14 residues. CDR1 is GTSNPN and CDR2 is SVGIG in the germline V gene (reference sequence). CDR3 residues: CAGSAGGRRETQYF. The DNA of the CDR3 is TGTGCCGGGAGCGCGGGCGGGAGGCGAGAGACCCAGTACTTC. Together with reference TRBV30 and TRBJ2-5, the CDR3 gives the full variable domain: SQTIHQWPATLVQPVGSPLSLECTVEGTSNPNLYWYRQAAGRGLQLLFYSVGIGQISSEVPQNLSASRPQDRQFILSSKKLLLSDSGFYLCAGSAGGRRETQYFGPGTRLLVL.

The V and J genes are TRBV10-3 and TRBJ2-5; tentative D call: TRBD2 (6 bases). Trimming took off 4 bases at V and 1 base at J, with 19 bases between the two ends. CDR3 length: 17 residues. Germline V CDR1 and CDR2: ENHRY, SYGVKD. The CDR3 nucleotides read TGTGCCATCAGTGGACCACGGGAGTCGATCTCCCAAGAGACCCAGTACTTC. Encoded protein: CAISGPRESISQETQYF.

The chain recombines TRBV27 with TRBJ2-1, with D uncertain. Trimming took off 4 bases at V and 6 bases at J, with 13 bases between the two ends. This CDR3 contains 14 residues. The germline gives CDR1 MNHEY, CDR2 SMNVEV (reference sequence). In DNA form, the CDR3 reads TGTGCCAGCAGTTCACTATTAGGTGTCAATGAGCAGTTCTTC. Protein: CASSSLLGVNEQFF.

This clonotype was counted only a few times. J is TRBJ2-3 and V is TRBV5-5, with TRBD2 as a possible D gene (5 bases). CDR1 and CDR2 (germline): SGHKS, YYEKEE (reference sequence). CDR3 length: 17 amino acids. V lost 1 base to trimming and J lost 0 bases, with 15 bases between them. The CDR3 DNA sequence: TGTGCCAGCAGCTTGACCAGCGGTACTCCTAGCACAGATACGCAGTATTTT. Translated, it gives CASSLTSGTPSTDTQYF.

This clonotype appeared a few times. V usage is TRBV18 and J usage is TRBJ2-7; D might be TRBD1 (6 bases). V was shortened by 2 bases and J by 5 bases, with 10 bases between the two germline ends. Germline V gives CDR1 KGHSH, CDR2 LQKENI. This CDR3 spans 13 amino acids. CDR3 sequence: CASSPREGDEQYF. For the CDR3, the DNA is TGTGCCAGCTCACCAAGAGAGGGGGACGAGCAGTACTTC.

This clonotype was observed a handful of times. The chain employs TRBV4-3 and TRBJ1-2, with D hard to call. V was clipped by 0 bases and J by 4 bases, with 15 bases between them. The length of the CDR3 is 16 residues. Germline V gives CDR1 LGHNA, CDR2 YSLEER. The CDR3, as DNA: TGCGCCAGCAGCCAAGATGAATCTAAGGGCTTCTATGGCTACACCTTC. This codes for CASSQDESKGFYGYTF.

In this sample, this clonotype turned up a few times. V usage is TRBV20-1 and J usage is TRBJ2-2; 13 bases are a match to TRBD2. The CDR3 length is 15 residues. The germline V gene has CDR1 DFQATT and CDR2 SNEGSKA (reference sequence). J lost 0 bases, V lost 6 bases, and 1 base had no gene match. The CDR3 DNA reads as TGCAGTGCGACTAGCGGGAGGACGAACACCGGGGAGCTGTTTTTT. Its translation is CSATSGRTNTGELFF.

This chain uses TRBV29-1 with TRBJ1-2; D ambiguous. Per the germline V gene, CDR1 is SQVTM and CDR2 is ANQGSEA. Trimming removed 3 bases from V and 8 bases from J, with 22 bases in between. The CDR3 contains 15 residues. The CDR3 nucleotides are TGCAGCGTTGATGTAGGTGGGGAGATTGGTTCGGGCTACACCTTC. This gives the protein CSVDVGGEIGSGYTF. The variable domain in full, with the rest retrieved from reference TRBV29-1 and TRBJ1-2, is SAVISQKPSRDICQRGTSLTIQCQVDSQVTMMFWYRQQPGQSLTLIATANQGSEATYESGFVIDKFPISRPNLTFSTLTVSNMSPEDSSIYLCSVDVGGEIGSGYTFGSGTRLTVV.

This clonotype was observed a few times. The chain combines TRBV30 with TRBJ1-5; D gene ambiguous. This CDR3 contains 17 residues. The V gene lost 3 bases and the J gene lost 2 bases, with 20 bases spanning the gap. CDR1 is GTSNPN, CDR2 SVGIG, per germline (reference sequence). CDR3 sequence: CAWSAARVRGGNQPQHF. Written as DNA, the CDR3 is TGTGCCTGGAGCGCTGCCCGAGTCCGGGGAGGCAATCAGCCCCAGCATTTT.

This clonotype came up many times. V and J are TRBV3-1 and TRBJ2-7; 7 bases line up with TRBD1. The V segment lost 6 bases and the J segment 4 bases; nucleotides outside the gene matches: 15. The CDR3 is 16 amino acids. The V gene's germline CDR1 is LGHDT and CDR2 YNNKEL (reference sequence). CDR3 coding DNA: TGTGCCAGCAGGCTTCGTCGACAGGGTTGTTCGTACGAGCAGTACTTC. Protein: CASRLRRQGCSYEQYF.